A selection of T cell receptor beta chains follows, all from one sample in a study of cytomegalovirus exposure and HLA in healthy donors. Repertoires were generated with immunoSEQ multiplex PCR, while TCRdb's copy carries only in-frame clones and drops some. The sample contains 150,000 to 180,000 clones, more than 75% of which appear only once. The specimen was PBMCs. The source is a woman aged 18-29 years in good health and CMV-seronegative. The CDR3 runs from the conserved cysteine through the conserved F or W. Each record gives: J gene, D gene, clone size, V gene, CDR3 protein, CDR3 DNA. D genes are given only for firm matches. Clone size is stated in some rows and not others, as once, few, many or a class when expanded.

j_gene: TRBJ2-4; d_gene: TRBD2; abundance: -; v_gene: TRBV4-1; CDR3aa: CASSQDRGAGGTVRF; CDR3nt: TGCGCCAGCAGCCAAGATCGAGGAGCGGGGGGAACGGTACGCTTC
j_gene: TRBJ2-7; d_gene: -; abundance: few; v_gene: TRBV28; CDR3aa: CASAVTFGEQYF; CDR3nt: TGTGCCAGCGCAGTCACATTCGGGGAGCAGTACTTC
j_gene: TRBJ2-3; d_gene: -; abundance: -; v_gene: TRBV11-2; CDR3aa: CASSSSTDTQYF; CDR3nt: TGTGCCAGCAGCTCTAGCACAGATACGCAGTATTTT
j_gene: TRBJ1-4; d_gene: -; abundance: -; v_gene: TRBV6-6; CDR3aa: CASSSYRATNEKLFF; CDR3nt: TGTGCCAGCAGTTCCTACCGAGCAACTAATGAAAAACTGTTTTTT
j_gene: TRBJ1-4; d_gene: TRBD1; abundance: -; v_gene: TRBV30; CDR3aa: CALRGTGATGRLFF; CDR3nt: TGTGCCCTACGGGGGACAGGTGCCACCGGGAGGCTGTTTTTT
j_gene: TRBJ2-5; d_gene: TRBD1; abundance: once; v_gene: TRBV29-1; CDR3aa: CSVSGQGTPETQYF; CDR3nt: TGCAGCGTTTCAGGACAGGGGACCCCGGAGACCCAGTACTTC
j_gene: TRBJ1-6; d_gene: TRBD1; abundance: -; v_gene: TRBV6-1; CDR3aa: CASSQGADNSPLHF; CDR3nt: TGTGCCAGCAGTCAGGGGGCCGACAATTCACCCCTCCACTTT
j_gene: TRBJ1-2; d_gene: -; abundance: once; v_gene: TRBV21-1; CDR3aa: CASRMTGDYGYTF; CDR3nt: TGTGCCAGCAGAATGACAGGCGACTATGGCTACACCTTC
j_gene: TRBJ2-1; d_gene: -; abundance: -; v_gene: TRBV19; CDR3aa: CASSIGQEYEQFF; CDR3nt: TGTGCCAGTAGTATAGGACAGGAATATGAGCAGTTCTTC
j_gene: TRBJ2-7; d_gene: -; abundance: -; v_gene: TRBV6-8; CDR3aa: CASSYLRGGYEQYF; CDR3nt: TGTGCCAGCAGTTACTTGAGGGGGGGCTACGAGCAGTACTTC
j_gene: TRBJ1-2; d_gene: -; abundance: -; v_gene: TRBV4-3; CDR3aa: CASSQQYKGFGYTF; CDR3nt: TGCGCCAGCAGCCAACAATATAAGGGGTTTGGCTACACCTTC
j_gene: TRBJ2-3; d_gene: TRBD2; abundance: -; v_gene: TRBV28; CDR3aa: CASSGGATDTQYF; CDR3nt: TGTGCCAGCAGCGGGGGGGCCACAGATACGCAGTATTTT
j_gene: TRBJ2-1; d_gene: TRBD1; abundance: -; v_gene: TRBV19; CDR3aa: CASSTLTGGTYNEQFF; CDR3nt: TGTGCCAGTAGTACACTAACAGGGGGCACCTACAATGAGCAGTTCTTC
j_gene: TRBJ2-1; d_gene: -; abundance: -; v_gene: TRBV19; CDR3aa: CASSMGARPYEQFF; CDR3nt: TGTGCCAGTAGTATGGGGGCCCGCCCGTATGAGCAGTTCTTC
j_gene: TRBJ1-6; d_gene: -; abundance: -; v_gene: TRBV6-1; CDR3aa: CASTRGSSYNSPLHF; CDR3nt: TGTGCCAGCACGCGGGGGAGCTCCTATAATTCACCCCTCCACTTT
j_gene: TRBJ2-7; d_gene: -; abundance: -; v_gene: TRBV28; CDR3aa: CASSFLLSSYEQYF; CDR3nt: TGTGCCAGCAGTTTTTTGCTAAGCTCCTACGAGCAGTACTTC
j_gene: TRBJ1-5; d_gene: -; abundance: -; v_gene: TRBV7-2; CDR3aa: CASSLDGGRGSQPQHF; CDR3nt: TGTGCCAGCAGCTTAGATGGAGGGCGAGGTAGTCAGCCCCAGCATTTT
j_gene: TRBJ1-6; d_gene: -; abundance: -; v_gene: TRBV7-2; CDR3aa: CASSLEHRLNSPLHF; CDR3nt: TGTGCCAGCAGCTTAGAGCACAGGTTGAATTCACCCCTCCACTTT